These 12 T cell receptor beta chains originate from one sample sequenced in a study of blood T cells in healthy people across ages. The use of a sample-barcoded 5' primer and a J-beta primer mix characterized a second PCR of roughly 7 to 12 cycles. TCRdb re-derived calls from the 5' RACE reads in MiXCR, one entry per CDR3 protein. The sample has about 1.4 million distinct CDR3 sequences, 45% to 70% seen once. Specimen: blood. The receptors shown here come from a man aged 18 to 30 in good health.

This clonotype was seen a single time. The chain joins TRBV4-1 to TRBJ2-7, with D perhaps matching TRBD1 (6 bases). Germline-derived CDR1 and CDR2 are MGHRA and YSYEKL. V was cut by 0 bases and J by 3 bases, with 9 bases left in between. The CDR3 has 14 amino acids. The CDR3 region is CASSQELQGYEQYF. The CDR3 DNA follows: TGCGCCAGCAGCCAAGAACTACAGGGCTACGAGCAGTACTTC.

Here the CDR3 DNA reads TGCGCCAGCAGCCAAGAGACTAGCGGGAATGACGAGCAGTACTTC. Encoded protein: CASSQETSGNDEQYF. V and J are TRBV4-3 and TRBJ2-5; TRBD2 aligns across 11 bases. The end of the DNA fits TRBJ2-7 better, so the J call may be wrong. The germline V gene encodes CDR1 LGHNA and CDR2 YSLEER. The CDR3 extends over 15 amino acids.

A few counts support this clonotype. The chain employs TRBV7-8 and TRBJ2-7; D unresolved. With 5 bases removed from V and 0 bases from J, the gap between germline ends came to 14 bases. This CDR3 has 15 amino acids. Germline-derived CDR1 and CDR2 are SGHVS and FQNEAQ. CDR3 sequence: CASSRQFQISYEQYF. In nucleotides, the CDR3 is TGTGCCAGCAGCCGACAATTCCAAATCTCCTACGAGCAGTACTTC. Using reference TRBV7-8 and TRBJ2-7 for the parts outside the CDR3, the full variable domain is GAGVSQSPRYKVAKRGQDVALRCDPISGHVSLFWYQQALGQGPEFLTYFQNEAQLDKSGLPSDRFFAERPEGSVSTLKIQRTQQEDSAVYLCASSRQFQISYEQYFGPGTRLTVT.

There are a few counts of this clonotype. The V call is TRBV9, the J call TRBJ2-1; TRBD2 agrees at 7 bases. Trimming at V came to 2 bases and at J to 8 bases, leaving 7 bases not matched to a gene. The CDR3 consists of 14 residues. CDR1 and CDR2 (germline): SGDLS, YYNGEE. The CDR3 sequence is CASSVGTTSYEQFF. DNA for the CDR3: TGTGCCAGCAGCGTTGGGACTACGAGCTATGAGCAGTTCTTC.

The V call is TRBV7-9, the J call TRBJ2-1; D is ambiguous. This CDR3 is 15 amino acids long. Deletions cut 3 bases from V and 7 bases from J, with 16 bases between. Germline CDR1 SEHNR, CDR2 FQNEAQ (reference sequence). The CDR3 DNA follows: TGTGCCAGCAGCTTTGGCGGATCCTCGGGTAATGAGCAGTTCTTC. Encoded protein: CASSFGGSSGNEQFF.

The rearrangement uses TRBV7-9 and TRBJ2-1; 12 nucleotides line up with TRBD2. Germline V CDR1 and CDR2: SEHNR, FQNEAQ (reference sequence). The V segment lost 4 bases and the J segment 10 bases; nucleotides outside the gene matches: 11. The CDR3 spans 16 residues. CDR3 sequence: CASSSPSSGRAGEQFF. In DNA, the CDR3 is TGTGCCAGCAGCTCCCCGTCTAGCGGGAGGGCCGGGGAGCAGTTCTTC.

The chain uses TRBV12-5 and TRBJ1-1, with D hard to call. This CDR3 contains 13 residues. V was clipped by 2 bases and J by 1 base, with 5 bases between them. Germline V gene data show CDR1 as LGHNT and CDR2 as FRNRAP. The CDR3 protein is CASGLYRNTEAFF. The CDR3 DNA follows: TGTGCTAGTGGTTTGTACAGGAACACTGAAGCTTTCTTT.

This chain uses TRBV18 with TRBJ1-5; D is unclear. V lost 0 bases and J lost 4, with 7 bases in between. Germline CDR1 is KGHSH and CDR2 is LQKENI. The CDR3 has 14 residues. The CDR3 spells CASSPPYGNQPQHF. The CDR3 nucleotides are TGTGCCAGCTCACCACCGTATGGGAATCAGCCCCAGCATTTT.

This clonotype has only a few counts. The chain has TRBV4-1 and TRBJ2-7; D unclear. CDR1 is MGHRA and CDR2 is YSYEKL in the germline V gene. V was cut by 4 bases and J by 2 bases, with 33 bases left in between. The CDR3 runs to 21 residues. In nucleotides, the CDR3 is TGCGCCAGCAGCCGCCCGCTCCAGCCTCCCTTTGTGTCACCACCCCCCTACGAGCAGTACTTC. Amino acid sequence: CASSRPLQPPFVSPPPYEQYF.

The rearrangement joins TRBV4-3 to TRBJ1-4; 8 nucleotides agree with TRBD1. Unmatched junction bases numbered 12, after V lost 4 bases and J lost 8 bases. This CDR3 contains 16 residues. Germline loops: CDR1 LGHNA, CDR2 YSLEER. CDR3 coding DNA: TGCGCCAGCAGCCCCGCCGGACAGGGCCGGAGAGAAAAACTGTTTTTT. Its protein is CASSPAGQGRREKLFF.

This clonotype was observed a few times. This CDR3 is CASSPPRGSGYTF. CDR3 coding DNA: TGTGCCAGCAGTCCCCCGAGGGGGTCTGGCTACACCTTC. The chain has TRBV6-5 and TRBJ1-2; D perhaps matches TRBD1 (6 bases). Trimming pared 5 bases from V and 7 bases from J, leaving 14 bases between. CDR1 and CDR2 from the germline V gene are MNHEY and SVGAGI. The CDR3 runs 13 residues.

The chain carries TRBV7-9 and TRBJ1-1, with D tentatively TRBD1 (6 bases). CDR1 and CDR2 from the germline V gene are SEHNR and FQNEAQ (reference sequence). The CDR3 covers 14 residues. V was cut by 3 bases and J by 5 bases, with 13 bases left in between. The DNA of the CDR3 is TGTGCCAGCAGCTTGGGCAGAGGACAGACTGAAGCTTTCTTT. Protein product: CASSLGRGQTEAFF.